This T cell receptor beta chain derives from a study of beta chain features in type 1 diabetes. The wider study: Sorted cells from all samples, numbering 107,917,701, were examined.

The whole isolated RNA underwent reverse transcription, so sequencing captured expressed TCRB transcripts. Some clones are missing from TCRdb's copy, which holds only in-frame ones; the method was immunoSEQ multiplex PCR. This table holds 250,000 to 300,000 clones, 8% found once. In regard to this clone: Its matching antigen is unknown.

In germline, CDR1 is SGHRS, CDR2 YFSETQ. The CDR3 is made up of 16 amino acids. V was shortened by 3 bases and J by 2 bases, with 17 bases between the two germline ends. Study-wide results and limits: Researchers caution that PCR might favor shorter templates, equally among patients and controls. All four CD4+ subsets from Type 1 diabetes patients carried moderately but significantly shorter TCRB CDR3s.

Approximately 100 mL of blood, on average, came from one heparinised draw per donor. The chain has TRBV5-1 and TRBJ2-5, with a possible D match to TRBD2 (6 bases). This clonotype was obtained from a woman between 18 and 29 years old in good health. What was sequenced was central memory CD4+ T cells from blood. CDR3 nucleotide sequence: TGCGCCAGCAGCTCCGTGGGGCGGAGCGGGCAAGAGACCCAGTACTTC. It codes for CASSSVGRSGQETQYF.